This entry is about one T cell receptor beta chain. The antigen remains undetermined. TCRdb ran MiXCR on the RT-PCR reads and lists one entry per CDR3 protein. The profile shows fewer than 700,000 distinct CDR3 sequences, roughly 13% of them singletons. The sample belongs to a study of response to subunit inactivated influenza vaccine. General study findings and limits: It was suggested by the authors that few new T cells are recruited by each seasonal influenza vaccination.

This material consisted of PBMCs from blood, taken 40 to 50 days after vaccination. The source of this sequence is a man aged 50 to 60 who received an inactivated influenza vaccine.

In DNA, the CDR3 is TGCGCCAGCAGCCAAGAGACAGCCTACTTTTCCTACGAGCAGTACTTC. Translating it yields CASSQETAYFSYEQYF. The chain has TRBV4-1 and TRBJ2-7; D may be TRBD1 (5 bases). Trimming removed 0 bases from V and 1 base from J, with 13 bases in between. CDR3 length: 16 residues. Germline CDR1 is MGHRA and CDR2 is YSYEKL.